The clone carrying this T cell receptor (beta chain) has just a few counts. The data are from a study of blood T cell repertoires in COVID-19. As for the study in general: Samples came from the United States, Italy and Spain, spanning acute and convalescent COVID-19.

The CDR3 is 15 amino acids. Germline values: CDR1 GTSNPN, CDR2 SVGIG (reference sequence). V lost 3 bases and J 2 bases, leaving 16 bases between the germline ends. Measured with immunoSEQ multiplex PCR; TCRdb has only the in-frame clones, and not every one. The data show approximately 190,000 clones, around four fifths seen once. The sample consisted of peripheral blood. The source of this sequence is a human donor with acute or convalescent COVID-19. The donor label of this sample is uncertain. This chain uses TRBV30 with TRBJ1-2; maybe TRBD1 (6 bases). The DNA of the CDR3 is TGTGCCTGGAGCGCCATGGACAGACCAAACTATGGCTACACCTTC. Encoded protein: CAWSAMDRPNYGYTF.